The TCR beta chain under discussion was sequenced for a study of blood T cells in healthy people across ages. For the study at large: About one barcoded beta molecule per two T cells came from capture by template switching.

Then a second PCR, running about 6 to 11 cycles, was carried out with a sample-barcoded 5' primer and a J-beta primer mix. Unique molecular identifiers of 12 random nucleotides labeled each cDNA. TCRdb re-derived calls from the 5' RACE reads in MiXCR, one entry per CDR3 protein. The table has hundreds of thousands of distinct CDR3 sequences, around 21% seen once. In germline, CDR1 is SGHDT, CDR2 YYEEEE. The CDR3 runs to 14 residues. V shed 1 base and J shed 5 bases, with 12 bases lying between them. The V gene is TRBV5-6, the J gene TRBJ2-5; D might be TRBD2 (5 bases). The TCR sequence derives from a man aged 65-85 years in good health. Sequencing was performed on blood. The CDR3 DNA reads TGTGCCAGCAGCTTGACCGGGAACCGGGAGACCCAGTACTTC. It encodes CASSLTGNRETQYF.